The entry below gives a single TCR beta chain sequence along with its context. The data derive from a study of blood T cell repertoires in COVID-19. Original handling: By means of reference gene primer amplification, nucleated cell counts were estimated. The table came from immunoSEQ multiplex PCR; TCRdb's copy has only in-frame clones and leaves some out. The V and J calls and clone size are taken from that table; D and trimming were inferred from the DNA. The profile shows 220,000 or so clones, roughly 86% of them singletons. The CDR3 has 17 residues. The V gene end was trimmed by 0 bases and the J gene end by 8 bases; junction bases not matched to a gene: 12. CDR1 is SGHRS, CDR2 YFSETQ, per germline.

The sample was peripheral blood. The chain joins TRBV5-1 to TRBJ1-2; 11 bases are shared with TRBD1. This receptor was taken from a woman aged 45-65 years with COVID-19, enrolled during active disease. The CDR3 region is CASSLAGTGGFFFGYTF. In DNA, the CDR3 is TGCGCCAGCAGCTTGGCCGGGACAGGGGGTTTTTTTTTCGGCTACACCTTC.